What follows is one TCR beta chain and its context. This clone's antigen is unknown. No qualities accompany the bases; no much larger clone lies one base away. Relative to germline, V is missing 7 bases and J is missing 7 bases, with 3 bases of the junction outside any gene match. Inclusive of the bounding cysteine and phenylalanine, the CDR3 is 13 residues long. Of the read, only the CDR3 DNA is kept; its 39 bases are in frame from base 1. The germline V gene provides CDR1 SGHTA and CDR2 FQGNSA. This entry comes from a study of radiotherapy plus CTLA-4 blockade in lung cancer (dated by TCRdb to the late 2010s). As for the study more broadly: Among enrolled patients, under 20% had an objective response and 31% reached disease control.

The study tested focal radiation therapy combined with CTLA-4 blockade (ipilimumab) in patients with chemo-refractory metastatic non-small-cell lung cancer. Summary of the overall study and its limitations: Increased serum interferon-beta after radiation, together with early dynamic changes in blood T cell clones, were reported to be the strongest predictors of response. After treatment with radiotherapy and ipilimumab, TCR clones that originated in tumors expanded in peripheral blood.

The protocol used for the library was the immunoSEQ multiplex PCR assay. In TCRdb, the immuneACCESS table is reduced to in-frame sequences with V and J assigned. These tables do not hold every clone; where another copy was compared, an unresolved V gene accounts for under half, and the others remain unexplained. Within this sample are about 120,000 clones, with about nine tenths of them counted one time only. Roughly 6.9% of the sample is in the top ten clones. The receptor was isolated from a human donor with non-small cell lung cancer that progressed on radiotherapy plus ipilimumab. Sequencing used peripheral blood, obtained from a patient treated with radiotherapy plus ipilimumab. This chain joins TRBV7-2 to TRBJ1-3, with 11 junctional bases fitting TRBD1. The bases read TGTGCCAGCATCCGGACAGGGGGCAACACCATATATTTT. It is translated as CASIRTGGNTIYF.